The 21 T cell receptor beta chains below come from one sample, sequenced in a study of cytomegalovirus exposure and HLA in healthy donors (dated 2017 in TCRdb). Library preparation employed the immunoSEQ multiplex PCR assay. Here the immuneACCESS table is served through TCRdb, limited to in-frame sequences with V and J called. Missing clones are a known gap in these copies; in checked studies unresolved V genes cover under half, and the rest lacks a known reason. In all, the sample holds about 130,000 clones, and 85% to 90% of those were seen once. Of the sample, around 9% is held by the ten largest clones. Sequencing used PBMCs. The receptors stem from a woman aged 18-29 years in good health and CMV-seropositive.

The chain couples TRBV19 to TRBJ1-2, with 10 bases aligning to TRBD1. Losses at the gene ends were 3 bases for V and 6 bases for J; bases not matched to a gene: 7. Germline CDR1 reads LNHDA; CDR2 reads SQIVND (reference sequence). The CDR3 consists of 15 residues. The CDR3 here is CASSIARTGGDGYTF. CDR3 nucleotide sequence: TGTGCCAGTAGTATCGCCAGGACAGGGGGAGATGGCTACACCTTC.

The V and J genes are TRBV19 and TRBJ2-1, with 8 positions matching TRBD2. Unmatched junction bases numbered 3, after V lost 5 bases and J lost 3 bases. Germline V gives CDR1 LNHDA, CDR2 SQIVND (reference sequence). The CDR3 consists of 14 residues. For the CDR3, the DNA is TGTGCCAGTAGTTGGAGCGGGGGCTACAATGAGCAGTTCTTC. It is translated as CASSWSGGYNEQFF. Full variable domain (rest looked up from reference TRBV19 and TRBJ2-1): DGGITQSPKYLFRKEGQNVTLSCEQNLNHDAMYWYRQDPGQGLRLIYYSQIVNDFQKGDIAEGYSVSREKKESFPLTVTSAQKNPTAFYLCASSWSGGYNEQFFGPGTRLTVL.

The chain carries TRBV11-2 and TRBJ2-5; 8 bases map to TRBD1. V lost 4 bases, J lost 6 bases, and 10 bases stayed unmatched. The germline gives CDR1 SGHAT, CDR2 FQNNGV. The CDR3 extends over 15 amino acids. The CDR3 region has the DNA TGTGCCAGCAGCTCACCGGGACAGGTACTCAAGACCCAGTACTTC. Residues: CASSSPGQVLKTQYF.

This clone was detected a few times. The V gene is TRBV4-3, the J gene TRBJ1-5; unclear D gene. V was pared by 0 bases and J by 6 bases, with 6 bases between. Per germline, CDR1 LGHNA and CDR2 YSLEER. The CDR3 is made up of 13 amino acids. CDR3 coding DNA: TGCGCCAGCAGCCAAGATATCGGTCAGCCCCAGCATTTT. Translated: CASSQDIGQPQHF.

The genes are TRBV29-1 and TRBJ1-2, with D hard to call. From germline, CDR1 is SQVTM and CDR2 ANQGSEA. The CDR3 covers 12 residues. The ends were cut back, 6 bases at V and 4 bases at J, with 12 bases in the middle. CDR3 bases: TGCAGCGTGACCGGGGTCCTCTATGGCTACACCTTC. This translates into CSVTGVLYGYTF. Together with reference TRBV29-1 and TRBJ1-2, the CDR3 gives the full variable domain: SAVISQKPSRDICQRGTSLTIQCQVDSQVTMMFWYRQQPGQSLTLIATANQGSEATYESGFVIDKFPISRPNLTFSTLTVSNMSPEDSSIYLCSVTGVLYGYTFGSGTRLTVV.

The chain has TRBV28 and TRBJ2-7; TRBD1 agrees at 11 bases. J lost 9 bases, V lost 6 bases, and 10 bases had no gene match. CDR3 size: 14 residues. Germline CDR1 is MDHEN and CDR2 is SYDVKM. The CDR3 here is CASRRTGGPRGQYF. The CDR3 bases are TGTGCCAGCAGACGGACAGGGGGCCCCAGGGGGCAGTACTTC.

CDR3 loop: CASSPLQDPMNTEAFF. CDR3 in DNA: TGTGCCAGCAGCCCCCTACAGGACCCTATGAACACTGAAGCTTTCTTT. The chain couples TRBV27 to TRBJ1-1, with D possibly TRBD1 on 5 matching bases. The V gene's germline CDR1 is MNHEY and CDR2 SMNVEV (reference sequence). The V and J ends lost 6 bases and 0 bases respectively, with 17 bases between them. The CDR3 sequence is 16 residues long.

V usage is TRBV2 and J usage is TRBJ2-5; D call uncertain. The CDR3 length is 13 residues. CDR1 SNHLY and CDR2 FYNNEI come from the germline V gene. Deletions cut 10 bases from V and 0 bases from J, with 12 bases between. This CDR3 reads CATLRSYQETQYF. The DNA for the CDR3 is TGTGCCACCCTGCGGTCTTACCAAGAGACCCAGTACTTC.

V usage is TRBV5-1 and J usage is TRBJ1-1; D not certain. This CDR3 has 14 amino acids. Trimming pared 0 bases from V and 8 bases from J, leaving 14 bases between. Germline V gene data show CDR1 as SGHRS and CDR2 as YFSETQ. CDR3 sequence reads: CASSLEVWGAEAFF. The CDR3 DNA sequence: TGCGCCAGCAGCTTGGAGGTGTGGGGAGCCGAAGCTTTCTTT.

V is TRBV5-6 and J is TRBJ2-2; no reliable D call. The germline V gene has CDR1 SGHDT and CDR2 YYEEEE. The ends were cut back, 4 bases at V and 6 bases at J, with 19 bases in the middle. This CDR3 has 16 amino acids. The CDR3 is CASSLGENSFAGELFF. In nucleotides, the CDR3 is TGTGCCAGCAGCCTGGGCGAGAACAGCTTCGCCGGGGAGCTGTTTTTT.

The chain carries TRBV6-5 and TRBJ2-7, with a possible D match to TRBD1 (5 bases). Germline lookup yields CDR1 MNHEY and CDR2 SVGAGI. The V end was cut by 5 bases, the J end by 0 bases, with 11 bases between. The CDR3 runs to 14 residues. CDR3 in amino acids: CASSTRQLSYEQYF. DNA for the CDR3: TGTGCCAGCAGTACGCGACAGCTCTCCTACGAGCAGTACTTC.

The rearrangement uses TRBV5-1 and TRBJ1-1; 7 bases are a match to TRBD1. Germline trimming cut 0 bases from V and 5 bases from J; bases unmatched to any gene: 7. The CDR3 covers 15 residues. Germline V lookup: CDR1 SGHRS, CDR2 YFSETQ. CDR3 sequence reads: CASSLDGNRGTEAFF. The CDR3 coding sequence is TGCGCCAGCAGCTTGGATGGTAACAGGGGAACTGAAGCTTTCTTT.

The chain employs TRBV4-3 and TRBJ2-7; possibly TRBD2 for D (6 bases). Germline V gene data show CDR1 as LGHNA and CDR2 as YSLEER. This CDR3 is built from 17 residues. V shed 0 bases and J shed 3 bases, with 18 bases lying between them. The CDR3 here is CASSQEWDSDRGYEQYF. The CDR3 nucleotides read TGCGCCAGCAGCCAAGAATGGGACTCGGATCGTGGCTACGAGCAGTACTTC.

The CDR3 here is CASSQRNDLSSYNEQFF. CDR3 coding DNA: TGCGCCAGCAGCCAACGCAACGACTTGAGCTCCTACAATGAGCAGTTCTTC. The rearrangement uses TRBV4-1 and TRBJ2-1; D gene unclear. CDR1 is MGHRA and CDR2 is YSYEKL in the germline V gene. This CDR3 comprises 17 residues. V dropped 2 bases and J dropped 0 bases, with 14 bases sitting between them.

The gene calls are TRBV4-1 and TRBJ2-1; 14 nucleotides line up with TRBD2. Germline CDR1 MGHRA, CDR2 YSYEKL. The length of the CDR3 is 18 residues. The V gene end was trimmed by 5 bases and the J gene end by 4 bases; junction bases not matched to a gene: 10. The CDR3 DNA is TGCGCCAGCAGCGAGGGACTAGCGGGGGTCTCCGAATACAATGAGCAGTTCTTC. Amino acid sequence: CASSEGLAGVSEYNEQFF.

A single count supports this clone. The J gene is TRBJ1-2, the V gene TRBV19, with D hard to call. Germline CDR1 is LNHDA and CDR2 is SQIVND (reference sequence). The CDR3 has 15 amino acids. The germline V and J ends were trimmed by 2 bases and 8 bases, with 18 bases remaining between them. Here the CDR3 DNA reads TGTGCCAGTAGTATATACCAGGTCGATGCAGTAGGCTACACCTTC. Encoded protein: CASSIYQVDAVGYTF.

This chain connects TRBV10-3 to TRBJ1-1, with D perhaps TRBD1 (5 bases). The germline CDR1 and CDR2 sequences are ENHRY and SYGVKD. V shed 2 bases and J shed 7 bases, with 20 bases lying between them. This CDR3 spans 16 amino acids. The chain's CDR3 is CAISEEGAGLKHEAFF. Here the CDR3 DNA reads TGTGCCATCAGTGAGGAAGGGGCCGGGCTCAAGCATGAAGCTTTCTTT.

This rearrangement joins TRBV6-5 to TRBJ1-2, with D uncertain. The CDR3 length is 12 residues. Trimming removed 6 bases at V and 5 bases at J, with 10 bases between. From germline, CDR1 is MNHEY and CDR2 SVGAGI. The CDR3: CASSPENYGYTF. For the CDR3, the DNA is TGTGCCAGCAGCCCCGAGAATTATGGCTACACCTTC.

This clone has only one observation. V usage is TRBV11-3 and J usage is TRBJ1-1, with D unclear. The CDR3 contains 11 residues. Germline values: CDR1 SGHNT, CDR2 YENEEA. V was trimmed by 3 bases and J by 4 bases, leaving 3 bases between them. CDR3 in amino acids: CASSLATEAFF. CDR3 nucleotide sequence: TGTGCCAGCAGCTTGGCCACTGAAGCTTTCTTT.

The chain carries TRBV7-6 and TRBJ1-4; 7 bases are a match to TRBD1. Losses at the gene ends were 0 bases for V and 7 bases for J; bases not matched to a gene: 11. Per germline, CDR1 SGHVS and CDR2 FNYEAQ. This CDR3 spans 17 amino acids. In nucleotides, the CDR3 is TGTGCCAGCAGCTTAGCTCCACTACAGGGGCTTAGTGAAAAACTGTTTTTT. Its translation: CASSLAPLQGLSEKLFF.

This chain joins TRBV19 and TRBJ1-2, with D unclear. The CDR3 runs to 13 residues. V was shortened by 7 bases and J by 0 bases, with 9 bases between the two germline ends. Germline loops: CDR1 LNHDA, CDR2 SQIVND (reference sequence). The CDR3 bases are TGTGCCAGTAAGGACTTAGCTAACTATGGCTACACCTTC. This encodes CASKDLANYGYTF.